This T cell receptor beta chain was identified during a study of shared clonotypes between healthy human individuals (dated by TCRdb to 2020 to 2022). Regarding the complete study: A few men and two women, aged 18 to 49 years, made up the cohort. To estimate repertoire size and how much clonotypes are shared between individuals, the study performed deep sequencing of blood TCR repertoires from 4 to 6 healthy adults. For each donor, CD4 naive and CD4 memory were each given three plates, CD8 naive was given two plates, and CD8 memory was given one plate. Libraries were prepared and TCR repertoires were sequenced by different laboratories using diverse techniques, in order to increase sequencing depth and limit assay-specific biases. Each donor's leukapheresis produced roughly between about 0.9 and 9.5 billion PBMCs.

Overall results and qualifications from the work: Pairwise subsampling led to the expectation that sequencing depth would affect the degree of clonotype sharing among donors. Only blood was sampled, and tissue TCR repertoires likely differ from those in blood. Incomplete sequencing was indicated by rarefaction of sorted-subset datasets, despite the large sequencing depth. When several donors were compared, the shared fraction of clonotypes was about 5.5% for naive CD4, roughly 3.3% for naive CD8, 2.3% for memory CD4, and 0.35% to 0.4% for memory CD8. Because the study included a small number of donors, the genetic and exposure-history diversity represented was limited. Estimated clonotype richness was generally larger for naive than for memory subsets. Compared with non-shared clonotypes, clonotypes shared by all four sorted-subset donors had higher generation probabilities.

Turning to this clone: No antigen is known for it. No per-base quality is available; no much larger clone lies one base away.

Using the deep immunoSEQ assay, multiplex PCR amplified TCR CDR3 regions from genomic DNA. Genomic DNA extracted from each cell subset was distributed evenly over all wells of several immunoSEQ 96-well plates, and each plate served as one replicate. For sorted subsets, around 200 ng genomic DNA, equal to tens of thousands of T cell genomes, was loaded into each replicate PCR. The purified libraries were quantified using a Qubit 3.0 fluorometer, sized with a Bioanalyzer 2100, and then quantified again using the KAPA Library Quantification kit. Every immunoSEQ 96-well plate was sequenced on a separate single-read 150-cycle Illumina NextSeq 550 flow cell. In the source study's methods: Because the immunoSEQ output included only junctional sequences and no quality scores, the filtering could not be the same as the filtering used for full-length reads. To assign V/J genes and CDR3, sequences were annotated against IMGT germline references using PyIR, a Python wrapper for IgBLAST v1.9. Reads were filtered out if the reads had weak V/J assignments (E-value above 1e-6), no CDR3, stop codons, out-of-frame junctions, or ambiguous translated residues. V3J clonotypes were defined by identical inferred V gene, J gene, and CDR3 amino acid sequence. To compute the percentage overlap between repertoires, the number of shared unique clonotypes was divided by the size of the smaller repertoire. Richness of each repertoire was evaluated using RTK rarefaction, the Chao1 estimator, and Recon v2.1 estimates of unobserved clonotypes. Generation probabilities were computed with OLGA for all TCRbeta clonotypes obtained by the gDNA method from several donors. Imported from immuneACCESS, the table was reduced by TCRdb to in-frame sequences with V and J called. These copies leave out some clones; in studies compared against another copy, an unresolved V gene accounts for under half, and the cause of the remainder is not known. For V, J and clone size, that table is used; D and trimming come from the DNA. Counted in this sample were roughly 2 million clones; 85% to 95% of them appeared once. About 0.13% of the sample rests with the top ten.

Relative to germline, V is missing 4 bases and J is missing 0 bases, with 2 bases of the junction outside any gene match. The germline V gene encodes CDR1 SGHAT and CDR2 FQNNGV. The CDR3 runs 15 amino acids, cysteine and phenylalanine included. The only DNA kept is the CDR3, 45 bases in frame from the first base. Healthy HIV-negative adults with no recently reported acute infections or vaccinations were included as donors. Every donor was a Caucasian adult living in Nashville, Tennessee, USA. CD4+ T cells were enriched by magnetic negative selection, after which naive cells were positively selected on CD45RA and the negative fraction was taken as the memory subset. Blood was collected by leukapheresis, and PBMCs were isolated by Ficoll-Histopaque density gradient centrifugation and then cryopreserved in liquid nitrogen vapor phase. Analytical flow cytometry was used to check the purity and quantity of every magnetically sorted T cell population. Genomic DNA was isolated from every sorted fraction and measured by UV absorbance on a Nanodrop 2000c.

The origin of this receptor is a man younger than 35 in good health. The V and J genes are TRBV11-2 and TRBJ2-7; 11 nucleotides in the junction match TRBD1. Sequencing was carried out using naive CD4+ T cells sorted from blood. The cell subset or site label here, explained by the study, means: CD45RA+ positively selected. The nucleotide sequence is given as TGTGCCAGCAGCTGGACAGGGGGCCCCTCCTACGAGCAGTACTTC. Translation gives CASSWTGGPSYEQYF.